This record looks at one T cell receptor beta chain sequence and its context. The antigen is not known. After extraction with the RNeasy kit, about 0.45 to 1 ug of the RNA was reverse transcribed using random hexamers. With immunoSEQ multiplex PCR, TCR beta CDR3 was amplified across 54 Vbeta and 13 Jbeta. Via MiXCR, TCRdb re-called the immunoSEQ multiplex PCR reads, giving one row per CDR3 protein. The sample records about 300,000 distinct CDR3 sequences, around 92% being singletons. The sample belongs to a study of CD8 T cells in Susac syndrome. Study results and limitations: The study admitted that it had a relatively small number of individuals in its TCR sequencing and HLA analysis.

High-throughput TCR beta sequencing covered peripheral CD8+ and CD4+ T cells. The multiple sclerosis controls comprised treatment-naive patients whose relapsing-remitting disease was stable or active. The specimen sequenced was CD4+ T cells from PBMCs. The clonotype comes from a human donor with multiple sclerosis.

As DNA, the CDR3 is TGTGCCAGCAGTCGCGACTGGCGGGGGGCACAAGAGACCCAGTACTTC. Translated, it gives CASSRDWRGAQETQYF. The chain couples TRBV27 to TRBJ2-5; 8 nucleotides line up with TRBD2. The germline CDR1 and CDR2 sequences are MNHEY and SMNVEV (reference sequence). The CDR3 covers 16 residues. The V segment lost 5 bases and the J segment 2 bases; nucleotides outside the gene matches: 10.